The rows below give T cell receptor beta chains drawn from one sample of a study of T cells after yellow fever vaccination. TCRdb ran MiXCR on the 5' RACE reads and lists one entry per CDR3 protein. The table records some 240,000 distinct CDR3 sequences, approximately 3.8% of them present only once. Here the sequenced sample was PBMCs, taken 15 days after the yellow fever booster vaccination. Source of these receptors: a man aged 18 to 29 who received the YFV17D yellow fever vaccine. Both conserved end residues are part of each CDR3. The D gene is left open where the match is weak. Only part of the rows carry a size: once, few, many, or a class if the clone is expanded.

DNA,CDR3,size,V,J,D
TGTGCCAGCAGTGGAGGGAGGCCACGGGGCACTGAAGCTTTCTTT,CASSGGRPRGTEAFF,many,TRBV2,TRBJ1-1,NA
TGCGCCAGCAGCTTTGATCAATCGAACACCGGGGAGCTGTTTTTT,CASSFDQSNTGELFF,many,TRBV5-1,TRBJ2-2,NA
TGTGCCAGCAGCCACGTACACGTTACGCAGTATTTT,CASSHVHVTQYF,many,TRBV5-6,TRBJ2-3,NA
TGCGCCAGCAGTGAAAGGACAGGGAACACCGGGGAGCTGTTTTTT,CASSERTGNTGELFF,many,TRBV10-1,TRBJ2-2,TRBD1
TGTGCCAGCAGCTTTGGGGTCCTGAACACCGGGGAGCTGTTTTTT,CASSFGVLNTGELFF,many,TRBV7-9,TRBJ2-2,NA
TGCAGTGCTAGAGGGGCCGGGACAGGGGTGGAGACCCAGTACTTC,CSARGAGTGVETQYF,many,TRBV20-1,TRBJ2-5,TRBD1
TGTGCCAGCAGCCCGAATTCTCGCGTGACTGAAGCTTTCTTT,CASSPNSRVTEAFF,many,TRBV7-9,TRBJ1-1,NA
TGCAGCGTTGAAGATTGGGAAGTAAGCCAGGGGCAAGCTTTCTTT,CSVEDWEVSQGQAFF,many,TRBV29-1,TRBJ1-1,NA
TGCAGTGCCCCGACTACTAGCGGGAGCACAGATACGCAGTATTTT,CSAPTTSGSTDTQYF,many,TRBV20-1,TRBJ2-3,TRBD2
TGTGCCAGCAGGCGGACGGAGGCCACCGGGGAGCTGTTTTTT,CASRRTEATGELFF,many,TRBV6-5,TRBJ2-2,NA
TGTGCCTGGAGTCGCCAAACGGGATCTGAAGCTTTCTTT,CAWSRQTGSEAFF,many,TRBV30,TRBJ1-1,NA
TGTGCCAGCAGCTTTGCGGGGGGGCGTTCTTACAATGAGCAGTTCTTC,CASSFAGGRSYNEQFF,many,TRBV5-4,TRBJ2-1,TRBD2
TGCGCCAGCAGCTTGGCGTCTAGCGGAGATGACACCGGGGAGCTGTTTTTT,CASSLASSGDDTGELFF,many,TRBV5-1,TRBJ2-2,TRBD2
TGTGCCAGCAGCGTAGCTGACAGTTCCTACAATGAGCAGTTCTTC,CASSVADSSYNEQFF,many,TRBV9,TRBJ2-1,NA
TGTGCCAGCAGCTTATCAGGAACATTGCTTAACTATGGCTACACCTTC,CASSLSGTLLNYGYTF,few,TRBV7-2,TRBJ1-2,NA
TGTGCCAGCAGTTACGGGACAGCCCCCCTGGGTACTGGGGCCAACGTCCTGACTTTC,CASSYGTAPLGTGANVLTF,many,TRBV6-2/TRBV6-3,TRBJ2-6,TRBD1
TGTGCCAGCAGTATCGGGGGACCCTACTATAATTCACCCCTCCACTTT,CASSIGGPYYNSPLHF,many,TRBV6-5,TRBJ1-6,NA
TGCGCCAGCAGCCGGGACCAAAACTTAGGCTACGAGCAGTACTTC,CASSRDQNLGYEQYF,many,TRBV4-1,TRBJ2-7,NA
TGTGCCAGCAGCTTAGTTTATTACGGGGGCGCGGGGGAGCAGTACTTC,CASSLVYYGGAGEQYF,few,TRBV7-8,TRBJ2-7,NA
TGTGCCAGCAGTGACACAGATTATAGCAATCAGCCCCAGCATTTT,CASSDTDYSNQPQHF,many,TRBV25-1,TRBJ1-5,NA
TGTGCCAGCAGCGCCTATTCAGCGGGGACCGGGGAGCTGTTTTTT,CASSAYSAGTGELFF,many,TRBV5-4,TRBJ2-2,TRBD2
TGTGCCAGCAGCCGAGCGCCGACAGGGGCCTATGGCTACACCTTC,CASSRAPTGAYGYTF,many,TRBV3-1,TRBJ1-2,TRBD1
TGTGCCAGCAGCCTCGGAGTGGACAATGAGCAGTTCTTC,CASSLGVDNEQFF,many,TRBV11-2,TRBJ2-1,NA
TGTGCCAGCAGCCCGCCGGAACTACTAGCGGGGGTCCGCGGGAATGAGCAGTTCTTC,CASSPPELLAGVRGNEQFF,many,TRBV7-9,TRBJ2-1,TRBD2
TGTGCCTGGTTAACAGGGGGCGAGCAGTACTTC,CAWLTGGEQYF,many,TRBV30,TRBJ2-7,TRBD1
TGTGCCAGCAGCCCCGGCCGGGCAGGGGGGAATGGCTACACCTTC,CASSPGRAGGNGYTF,NA,TRBV7-2,TRBJ1-2,TRBD1
TGTGCCAGCTTATTGGGGGGGACAGATACGCAGTATTTT,CASLLGGTDTQYF,many,TRBV5-4,TRBJ2-3,TRBD2
TGCAGTGCTAGAGATCCCGGACAGGGGGGCTACGAGCAGTACTTC,CSARDPGQGGYEQYF,many,TRBV20-1,TRBJ2-7,TRBD1
TGTGCCTGGGCCCCCGGGGGCAATCAGCCCCAGCATTTT,CAWAPGGNQPQHF,NA,TRBV30,TRBJ1-5,NA
TGCGCCAGCAGCTTGGGAGTAGGGGGCTTCAATTCACCCCTCCACTTT,CASSLGVGGFNSPLHF,few,TRBV5-1,TRBJ1-6,TRBD1
TGCGCCAGCAGCGCGTCCCCCAGCGGTGGCACAGATACGCAGTATTTT,CASSASPSGGTDTQYF,many,TRBV4-3,TRBJ2-3,NA
TGTGCCTGGAGTCGAGGGGACCTCTACGAGCAGTACTTC,CAWSRGDLYEQYF,many,TRBV30,TRBJ2-7,NA
TGTGCCAGCAGGGGGGAGGATTCGACAGGGGGCATTCAGTACTTC,CASRGEDSTGGIQYF,many,TRBV27,TRBJ2-4,TRBD1
TGTGCCAGCAGCTTTAGCGGGGGGCTCCAAGAGACCCAGTACTTC,CASSFSGGLQETQYF,NA,TRBV13,TRBJ2-5,TRBD2
TGTGCCAGCAGCTTAGCCCCAGCGGGGTTATTCCGGGAGACCCAGTACTTC,CASSLAPAGLFRETQYF,few,TRBV7-9,TRBJ2-5,TRBD2
TGTGCCAGCAGCAACAGGGATACGAACACCGGGGAGCTGTTTTTT,CASSNRDTNTGELFF,many,TRBV11-2,TRBJ2-2,NA
TGCAGCGTGATCGGGACAGTCCGAGGTGGCTACACCTTC,CSVIGTVRGGYTF,NA,TRBV29-1,TRBJ1-2,TRBD1
TGTGCCTCAACAGGGGGTTTAGAAAACATTCAGTACTTC,CASTGGLENIQYF,NA,TRBV15,TRBJ2-4,TRBD1
TGTGCCAGCAGCATACTAGCGGGGGGGCCTACGAGGACAGATACGCAGTATTTT,CASSILAGGPTRTDTQYF,many,TRBV7-6,TRBJ2-3,TRBD2
TGCGCCAGCAGCCAAGGGACGGTAACCTACGAGCAGTACTTC,CASSQGTVTYEQYF,many,TRBV4-3,TRBJ2-7,NA
TGTGCCAGCACCTCACCCACAGGGTCGGGCAAAGCTTTCTTT,CASTSPTGSGKAFF,many,TRBV6-5,TRBJ1-1,NA
TGCGCCAGCAGCCAAGAGGGCCGACAGGGCGGGGCGAGCTACACCTTC,CASSQEGRQGGASYTF,many,TRBV4-1,TRBJ1-2,TRBD1
TGTGCCAGCAGCTCTGAGCGGGGGATGGGTGAGCAGTTCTTC,CASSSERGMGEQFF,few,TRBV7-2,TRBJ2-1,TRBD2
TGTGCCAGCTCACCAGGGGCGGTCACAGATACGCAGTATTTT,CASSPGAVTDTQYF,many,TRBV18,TRBJ2-3,NA
TGTGCCAGCAGTAGTTGGGCCACCGGGGAGCTGTTTTTT,CASSSWATGELFF,many,TRBV12-3/TRBV12-4,TRBJ2-2,NA
TGCGCCAGCAGCCAAATCGTACAGGGTGTACCTGAAGCTTTCTTT,CASSQIVQGVPEAFF,many,TRBV4-1,TRBJ1-1,NA
TGTGCCACCCAGGGGGGGACAGGGGCATCTGGCACTGAAGCTTTCTTT,CATQGGTGASGTEAFF,few,TRBV6-1,TRBJ1-1,TRBD1
TGTGCCAGCAGCTTCCGAACCTTTTCCTCCTACGAGCAGTACTTC,CASSFRTFSSYEQYF,many,TRBV7-9,TRBJ2-7,NA
TGTGCCAGCAGTGACTATGATGAGCAGTTCTTC,CASSDYDEQFF,many,TRBV6-4,TRBJ2-1,NA
TGTGCCAGCCGACTAGCGGGGGGGAAATACAATGAGCAGTTCTTC,CASRLAGGKYNEQFF,many,TRBV7-9,TRBJ2-1,TRBD2
TGTGCCACCAGCAGAGTACTAGAGTGCCATGAGCAGTTCTTC,CATSRVLECHEQFF,NA,TRBV15,TRBJ2-1,NA
TGTGCCAGCTCACCCCCCAGGGCAGGGGGATTTGAAGAGACCCAGTACTTC,CASSPPRAGGFEETQYF,many,TRBV18,TRBJ2-5,TRBD1
TGTGCCAGCAGCCAAGACAGGGGCAACACTGAAGCTTTCTTT,CASSQDRGNTEAFF,many,TRBV6-5,TRBJ1-1,TRBD1
TGCGCCAGCAGCTTGGCTAGGGGTGATGGCTACACCTTC,CASSLARGDGYTF,many,TRBV5-1,TRBJ1-2,NA
TGCGCCAGCAGCTTGTTGCCGGGACAGGGGGCCTACGAGCAGTACTTC,CASSLLPGQGAYEQYF,many,TRBV5-1,TRBJ2-7,TRBD1